This T cell receptor (beta chain) originates from a study of shared clonotypes between healthy human individuals. Between the trimmed V and J ends, which lost 3 bases and 3 bases, there was a span of 16 bases. CDR3 size: 16 residues. Per the germline V gene, CDR1 is SGHVS and CDR2 is FQNEAQ. The protocol was immunoSEQ multiplex PCR, while the TCRdb copy is restricted to in-frame clones and leaves out a portion. The sample lists approximately 600,000 clones; 90% to 95% were seen once. Cells designated naive CD8 were CD45RO-negative and were positively selected for CCR7, with terminally differentiated effector memory CD45RA+ cells excluded.

This sequence joins TRBV7-8 and TRBJ2-3; a weak D match, TRBD1 (6 bases). The sample taken for sequencing was naive CD8+ T cells sorted from blood. The receptor comes from a woman under 40 in good health. The CDR3 DNA reads as TGTGCCAGCAGCTTGTGGGCAGGGGACGAGACAGATACGCAGTATTTT. As protein: CASSLWAGDETDTQYF. Full variable domain (remainder filled in from reference TRBV7-8 and TRBJ2-3): GAGVSQSPRYKVAKRGQDVALRCDPISGHVSLFWYQQALGQGPEFLTYFQNEAQLDKSGLPSDRFFAERPEGSVSTLKIQRTQQEDSAVYLCASSLWAGDETDTQYFGPGTRLTVL.